The rows below give T cell receptor beta chains drawn from one sample of a study of CD8 T cells in Susac syndrome. TCRdb analysed the immunoSEQ multiplex PCR reads with MiXCR anew, one entry per CDR3 protein. The sample contains under 200,000 distinct CDR3 sequences, 75% to 95% of which appear only once. Sample: CD4+ T cells from PBMCs. These receptors were obtained from a human donor with Susac syndrome. The CDR3 runs from the conserved cysteine through the conserved F or W. D genes are given only for firm matches. Only some rows state a clone size, as once, few, many or a class for expanded clones.

>TRBV10-3|TRBJ2-3|-|-
CAISESKGYADTQYF
TGTGCCATCAGTGAGTCGAAGGGCTACGCAGATACGCAGTATTTT
>TRBV5-4|TRBJ2-7|-|-
CASSLPTSYEQYF
TGTGCCAGCAGCTTACCGACTAGCTACGAGCAGTACTTC
>TRBV6-5|TRBJ1-1|-|-
CASSYSFRVNTEAFF
TGTGCCAGCAGTTACTCTTTCCGGGTTAACACTGAAGCTTTCTTT
>TRBV2|TRBJ1-6|-|-
CASSEFSPLHF
TGTGCCAGCAGTGAATTTTCACCCCTCCACTTT
>TRBV30|TRBJ2-7|-|TRBD2
CAWRPLSGGLSYEQYF
TGTGCCTGGAGACCCCTAAGCGGGGGGCTCTCCTACGAGCAGTACTTC
>TRBV20-1|TRBJ1-5|-|-
CSASGRDQPQHF
TGCAGTGCTAGCGGTCGGGATCAGCCCCAGCATTTT
>TRBV15|TRBJ2-5|-|-
CATSRDVGAETQYF
TGTGCCACCAGCAGAGATGTCGGGGCGGAGACCCAGTACTTC
>TRBV28|TRBJ1-1|-|-
CASTAGALGTLEAFF
TGTGCCAGCACCGCGGGGGCCCTTGGGACCCTTGAAGCTTTCTTT
>TRBV27|TRBJ1-2|-|-
CASSPQNNYGYTF
TGTGCCAGCAGCCCACAGAACAACTATGGCTACACCTTC
>TRBV7-9|TRBJ2-5|-|-
CTSGEGARGETQYF
TGTACCAGCGGAGAGGGGGCGCGGGGAGAGACCCAGTACTTC
>TRBV2|TRBJ1-1|few|-
CASRLRRNTEAFF
TGTGCCAGCAGACTCAGGAGGAACACTGAAGCTTTCTTT
>TRBV20-1|TRBJ2-5|-|TRBD2
CSASVALVGGAQYF
TGCAGTGCTAGCGTAGCCCTAGTGGGGGGGGCCCAGTACTTC
>TRBV28|TRBJ2-1|-|-
CASSREGLQFF
TGTGCCAGCAGCCGAGAGGGACTCCAGTTCTTC
>TRBV12-3/TRBV12-4|TRBJ2-4|once|-
CASSPGGQGIQYF
TGTGCCAGCAGCCCGGGGGGCCAAGGCATTCAGTACTTC
>TRBV12-3/TRBV12-4|TRBJ1-2|-|-
CASSFSHGPANYGYTF
TGTGCCAGCAGTTTTTCCCACGGGCCAGCCAACTATGGCTACACCTTC
>TRBV7-2|TRBJ2-2|-|TRBD2
CASSYSGGPGRELFF
TGTGCCAGCAGCTATAGCGGGGGGCCCGGTAGGGAGCTGTTTTTT
>TRBV10-3|TRBJ1-1|-|TRBD1
CAISDPPTRTGVGEAFF
TGTGCCATCAGTGACCCACCTACTCGGACAGGGGTTGGTGAAGCTTTCTTT